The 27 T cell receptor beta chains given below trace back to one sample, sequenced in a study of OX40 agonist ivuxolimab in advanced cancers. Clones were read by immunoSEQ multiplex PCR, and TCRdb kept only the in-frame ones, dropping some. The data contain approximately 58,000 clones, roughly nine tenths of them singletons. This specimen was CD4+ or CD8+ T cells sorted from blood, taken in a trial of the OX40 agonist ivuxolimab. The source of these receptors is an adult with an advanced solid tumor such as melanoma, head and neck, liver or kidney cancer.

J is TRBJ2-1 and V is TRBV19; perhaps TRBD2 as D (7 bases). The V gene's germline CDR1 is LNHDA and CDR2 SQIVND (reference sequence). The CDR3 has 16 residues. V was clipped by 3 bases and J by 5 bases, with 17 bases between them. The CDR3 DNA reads TGTGCCAGTAGTATCCCCGGGGGGCCGACTGACAATGAGCAGTTCTTC. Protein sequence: CASSIPGGPTDNEQFF.

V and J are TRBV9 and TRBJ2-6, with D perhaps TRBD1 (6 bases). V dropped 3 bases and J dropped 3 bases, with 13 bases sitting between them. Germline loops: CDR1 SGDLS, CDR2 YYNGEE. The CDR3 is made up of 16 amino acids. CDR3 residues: CASSDYTGNGANVLTF. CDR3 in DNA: TGTGCCAGCAGCGATTATACAGGGAATGGGGCCAACGTCCTGACTTTC. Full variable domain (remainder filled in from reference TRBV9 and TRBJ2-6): DSGVTQTPKHLITATGQRVTLRCSPRSGDLSVYWYQQSLDQGLQFLIQYYNGEERAKGNILERFSAQQFPDLHSELNLSSLELGDSALYFCASSDYTGNGANVLTFGAGSRLTVL.

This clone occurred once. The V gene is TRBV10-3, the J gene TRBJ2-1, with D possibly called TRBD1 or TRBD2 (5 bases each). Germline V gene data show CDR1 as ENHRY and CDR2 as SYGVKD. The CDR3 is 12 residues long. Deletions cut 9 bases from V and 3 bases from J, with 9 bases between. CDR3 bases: TGTGCCATACGGGACGACTACAATGAGCAGTTCTTC. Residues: CAIRDDYNEQFF.

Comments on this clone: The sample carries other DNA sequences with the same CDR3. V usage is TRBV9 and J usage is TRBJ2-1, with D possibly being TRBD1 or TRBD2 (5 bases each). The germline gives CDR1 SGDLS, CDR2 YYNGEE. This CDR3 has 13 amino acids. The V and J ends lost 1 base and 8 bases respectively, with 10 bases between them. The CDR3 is CASSVRGVDEQFF. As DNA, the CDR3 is TGTGCCAGCAGCGTACGAGGGGTGGATGAGCAGTTCTTC. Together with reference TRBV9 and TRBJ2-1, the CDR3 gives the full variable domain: DSGVTQTPKHLITATGQRVTLRCSPRSGDLSVYWYQQSLDQGLQFLIQYYNGEERAKGNILERFSAQQFPDLHSELNLSSLELGDSALYFCASSVRGVDEQFFGPGTRLTVL.

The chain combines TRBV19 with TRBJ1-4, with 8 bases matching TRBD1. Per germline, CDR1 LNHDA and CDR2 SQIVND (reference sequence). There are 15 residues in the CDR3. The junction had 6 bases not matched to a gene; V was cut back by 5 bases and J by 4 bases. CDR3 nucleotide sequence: TGTGCCAGTAGTTCCCAGGGGGCTGGTAATGAAAAACTGTTTTTT. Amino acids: CASSSQGAGNEKLFF.

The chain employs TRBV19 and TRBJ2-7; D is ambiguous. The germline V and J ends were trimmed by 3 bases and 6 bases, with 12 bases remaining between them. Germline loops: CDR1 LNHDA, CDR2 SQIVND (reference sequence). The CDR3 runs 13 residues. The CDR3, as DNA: TGTGCCAGTAGTATGTTGAAACGGCTCGAGCAGTACTTC. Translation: CASSMLKRLEQYF.

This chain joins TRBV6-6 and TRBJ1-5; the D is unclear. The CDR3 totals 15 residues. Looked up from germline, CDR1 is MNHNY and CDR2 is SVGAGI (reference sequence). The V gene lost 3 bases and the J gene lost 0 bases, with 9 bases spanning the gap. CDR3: CASSYSRNSNQPQHF. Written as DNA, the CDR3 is TGTGCCAGCAGTTATAGCAGGAATAGCAATCAGCCCCAGCATTTT.

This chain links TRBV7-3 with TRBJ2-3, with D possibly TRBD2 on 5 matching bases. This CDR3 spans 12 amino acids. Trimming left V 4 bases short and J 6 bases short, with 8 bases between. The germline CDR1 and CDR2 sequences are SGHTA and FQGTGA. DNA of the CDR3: TGTGCCAGCAGCTCCGTAGCGGATACGCAGTATTTT. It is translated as CASSSVADTQYF.

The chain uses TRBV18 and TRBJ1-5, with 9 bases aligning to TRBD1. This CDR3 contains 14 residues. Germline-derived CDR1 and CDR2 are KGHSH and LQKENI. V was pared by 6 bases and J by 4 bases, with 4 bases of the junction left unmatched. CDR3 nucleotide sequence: TGTGCCAGCTCGCCCGACAGGGGGAATCAGCCCCAGCATTTT. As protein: CASSPDRGNQPQHF.

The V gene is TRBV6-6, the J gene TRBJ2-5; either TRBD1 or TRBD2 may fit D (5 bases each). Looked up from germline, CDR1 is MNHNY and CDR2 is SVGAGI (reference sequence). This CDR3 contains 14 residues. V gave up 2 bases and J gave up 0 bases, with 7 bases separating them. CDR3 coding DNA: TGTGCCAGCAGTTACGGGACCAACCAAGAGACCCAGTACTTC. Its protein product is CASSYGTNQETQYF.

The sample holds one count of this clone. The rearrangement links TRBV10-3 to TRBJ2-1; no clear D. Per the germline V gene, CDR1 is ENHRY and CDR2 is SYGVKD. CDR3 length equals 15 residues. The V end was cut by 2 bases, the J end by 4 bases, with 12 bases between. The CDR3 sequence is CAISETLDPYNEQFF. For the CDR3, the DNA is TGTGCCATCAGTGAGACATTGGACCCTTACAATGAGCAGTTCTTC.

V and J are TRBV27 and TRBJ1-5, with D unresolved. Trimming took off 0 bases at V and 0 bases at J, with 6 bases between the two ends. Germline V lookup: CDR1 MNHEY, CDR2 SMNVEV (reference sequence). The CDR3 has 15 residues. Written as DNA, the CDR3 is TGTGCCAGCAGTTTATCGACGTATAGCAATCAGCCCCAGCATTTT. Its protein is CASSLSTYSNQPQHF.

CDR3 nucleotides: TGTGCCAGCAGCTTTACCCAGGGGCTGGACTATGGCTACACCTTC. As protein: CASSFTQGLDYGYTF. The chain carries TRBV7-8 and TRBJ1-2; the D gene is possibly TRBD1 (6 bases). V shed 3 bases and J shed 3 bases, with 14 bases lying between them. Germline V gene sequence: CDR1 SGHVS, CDR2 FQNEAQ. CDR3 length: 15 residues.

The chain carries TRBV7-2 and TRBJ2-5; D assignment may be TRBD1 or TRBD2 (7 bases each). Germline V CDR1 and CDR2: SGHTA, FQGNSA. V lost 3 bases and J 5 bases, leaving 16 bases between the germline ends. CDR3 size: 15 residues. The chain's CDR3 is CASSFDREGWETQYF. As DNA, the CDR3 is TGTGCCAGCAGCTTCGACAGGGAGGGGTGGGAGACCCAGTACTTC.

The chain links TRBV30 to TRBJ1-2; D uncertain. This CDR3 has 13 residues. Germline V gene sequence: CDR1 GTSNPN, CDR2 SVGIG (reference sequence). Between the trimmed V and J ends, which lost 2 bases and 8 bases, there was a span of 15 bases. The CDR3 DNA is TGTGCCTGGAGTCTCGGCCCAGGCCAGGGCTACACCTTC. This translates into CAWSLGPGQGYTF.

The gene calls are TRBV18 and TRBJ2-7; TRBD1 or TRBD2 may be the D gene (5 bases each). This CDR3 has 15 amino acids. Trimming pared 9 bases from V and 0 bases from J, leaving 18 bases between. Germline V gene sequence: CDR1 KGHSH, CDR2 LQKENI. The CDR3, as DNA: TGTGCCAGACCAAATTTGAGGGGAAGCTCCTACGAGCAGTACTTC. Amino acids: CARPNLRGSSYEQYF.

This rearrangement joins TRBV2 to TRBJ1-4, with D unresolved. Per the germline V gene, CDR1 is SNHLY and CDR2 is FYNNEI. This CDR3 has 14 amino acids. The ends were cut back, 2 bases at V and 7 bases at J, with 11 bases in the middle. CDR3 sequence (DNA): TGTGCCAGCAGTGAAAACAGACACGGTGAAAAACTGTTTTTT. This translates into CASSENRHGEKLFF. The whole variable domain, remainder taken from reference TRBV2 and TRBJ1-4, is EPEVTQTPSHQVTQMGQEVILRCVPISNHLYFYWYRQILGQKVEFLVSFYNNEISEKSEIFDDQFSVERPDGSNFTLKIRSTKLEDSAMYFCASSENRHGEKLFFGSGTQLSVL.

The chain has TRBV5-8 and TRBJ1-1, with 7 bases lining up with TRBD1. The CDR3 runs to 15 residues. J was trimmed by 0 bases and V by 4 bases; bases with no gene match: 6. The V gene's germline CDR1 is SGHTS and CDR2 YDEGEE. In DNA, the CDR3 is TGTGCCAGCAGCAGGGGGCAATATGTGAACACTGAAGCTTTCTTT. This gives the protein CASSRGQYVNTEAFF.

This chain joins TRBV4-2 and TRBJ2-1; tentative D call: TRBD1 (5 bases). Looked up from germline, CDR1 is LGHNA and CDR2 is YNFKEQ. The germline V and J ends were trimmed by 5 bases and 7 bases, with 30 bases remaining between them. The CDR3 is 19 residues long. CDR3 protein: CASSKGVQGVQPILNEQFF. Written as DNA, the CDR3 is TGTGCCAGCAGCAAAGGGGTGCAGGGCGTCCAACCCATTCTGAATGAGCAGTTCTTC.

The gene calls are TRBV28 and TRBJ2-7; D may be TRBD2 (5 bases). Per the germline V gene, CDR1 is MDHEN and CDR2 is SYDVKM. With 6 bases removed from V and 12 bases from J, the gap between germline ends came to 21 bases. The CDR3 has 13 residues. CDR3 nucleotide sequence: TGTGCCAGCAGCACACTCACTAGACCAACCCCGTACTTC. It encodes CASSTLTRPTPYF.

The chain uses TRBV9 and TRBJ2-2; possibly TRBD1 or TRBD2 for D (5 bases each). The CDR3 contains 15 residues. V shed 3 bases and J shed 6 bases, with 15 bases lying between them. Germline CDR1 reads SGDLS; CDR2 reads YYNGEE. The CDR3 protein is CASSARAGSPGELFF. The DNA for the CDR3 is TGTGCCAGCAGCGCGCGGGCAGGGTCCCCCGGGGAGCTGTTTTTT.

The CDR3 here is CASRGKQGLDEQFF. For the CDR3, the DNA is TGTGCCAGCAGAGGGAAACAGGGGCTGGATGAGCAGTTCTTC. The V and J genes are TRBV27 and TRBJ2-1, with 7 bases fitting TRBD1. The V and J ends lost 6 bases and 8 bases, in that order; junction bases with no gene match: 10. Germline V gene data show CDR1 as MNHEY and CDR2 as SMNVEV (reference sequence). The CDR3 is made up of 14 amino acids.

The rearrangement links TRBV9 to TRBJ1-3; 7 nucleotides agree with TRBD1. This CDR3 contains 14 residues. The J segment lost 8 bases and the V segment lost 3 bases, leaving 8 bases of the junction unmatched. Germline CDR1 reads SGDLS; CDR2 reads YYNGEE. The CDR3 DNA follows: TGTGCCAGCAGCGGACGACAGGGAGGGGACACCATATATTTT. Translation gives CASSGRQGGDTIYF.

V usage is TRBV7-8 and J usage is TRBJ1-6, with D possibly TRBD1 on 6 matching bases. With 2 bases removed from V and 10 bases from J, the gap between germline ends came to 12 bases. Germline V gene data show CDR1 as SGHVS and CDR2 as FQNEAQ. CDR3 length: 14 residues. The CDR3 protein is CASSLSRGKSPLHF. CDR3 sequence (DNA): TGTGCCAGCAGCTTAAGTAGGGGGAAGTCACCCCTCCACTTT.

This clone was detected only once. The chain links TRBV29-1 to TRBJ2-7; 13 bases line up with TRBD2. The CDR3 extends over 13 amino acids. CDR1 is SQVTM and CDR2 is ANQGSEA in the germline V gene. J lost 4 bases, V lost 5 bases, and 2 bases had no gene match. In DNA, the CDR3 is TGCAGCGTTTGGACTAGCGGGAGATACGAGCAGTACTTC. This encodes CSVWTSGRYEQYF.

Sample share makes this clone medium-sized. CDR3 sequence: CASSLARRRTFGYTF. The CDR3 nucleotides read TGTGCCAGCAGCTTAGCGAGACGCCGGACCTTCGGCTACACCTTC. V gene TRBV7-2 combines with J gene TRBJ1-2; no reliable D call. Between the trimmed V and J ends, which lost 0 bases and 8 bases, there was a span of 16 bases. The CDR3 spans 15 residues. The germline V gene encodes CDR1 SGHTA and CDR2 FQGNSA.

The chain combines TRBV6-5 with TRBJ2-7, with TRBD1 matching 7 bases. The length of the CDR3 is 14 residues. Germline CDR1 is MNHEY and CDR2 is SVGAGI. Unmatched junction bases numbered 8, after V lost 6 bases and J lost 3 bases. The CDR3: CASSQGQTDYEQYF. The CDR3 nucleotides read TGTGCCAGCAGCCAGGGACAGACGGACTACGAGCAGTACTTC.